Listed below are T cell receptor beta chains from one sample, sequenced in a study of blood T cells in healthy people across ages. MiXCR, run by TCRdb on the 5' RACE reads, gives a single entry per CDR3 protein. The table has approximately 800,000 distinct CDR3 sequences, 35% to 40% seen once; the top ten hold roughly 13%. The sequenced sample was blood. The receptor source for this set is a man aged 18 to 29 in good health. Both conserved end residues are part of each CDR3. D genes are given only for firm matches. Not every row has a clone size; where given, it reads once, few, many or a size class.

d_gene: .
v_gene: TRBV10-3
abundance: once
j_gene: TRBJ1-2
CDR3nt: TGTGCCGTAACGGGAAGAATTGACTATGGCTACACCTTC
CDR3aa: CAVTGRIDYGYTF

d_gene: .
v_gene: TRBV4-3
abundance: few
j_gene: TRBJ1-2
CDR3nt: TGCGCCAGCAGCCAAGAAAAGGAAGGAGGGGAAGGCTACACCTTC
CDR3aa: CASSQEKEGGEGYTF

d_gene: .
v_gene: TRBV20-1
abundance: .
j_gene: TRBJ2-5
CDR3nt: TGCAGCTCCGAGGTGGAGGGGCGGTTCTCGACCCAGTACTTC
CDR3aa: CSSEVEGRFSTQYF

d_gene: TRBD1
v_gene: TRBV6-5
abundance: .
j_gene: TRBJ2-7
CDR3nt: TGTGCCACTGGACAGGGAGTCTACGAGCAGTACTTC
CDR3aa: CATGQGVYEQYF

d_gene: .
v_gene: TRBV7-2
abundance: .
j_gene: TRBJ2-3
CDR3nt: TGTGCCAGCAGCTTAGCACGGACCTTGGCAGATACGCGGTATTTT
CDR3aa: CASSLARTLADTRYF

d_gene: .
v_gene: TRBV20-1
abundance: few
j_gene: TRBJ1-6
CDR3nt: TGCAGTGCTAGAACGACCAGCCAAAGCCTCCACTTT
CDR3aa: CSARTTSQSLHF

d_gene: TRBD1
v_gene: TRBV20-1
abundance: many
j_gene: TRBJ1-2
CDR3nt: TGCAGTGCTGCGTGGACAGGAGGAGATGGCTACACCTTC
CDR3aa: CSAAWTGGDGYTF

d_gene: .
v_gene: TRBV20-1
abundance: .
j_gene: TRBJ1-2
CDR3nt: TGCAGTGCTAGAGATCGGGACACCGACCGGAAAGGCTACACCTTC
CDR3aa: CSARDRDTDRKGYTF

d_gene: .
v_gene: TRBV6-5
abundance: many
j_gene: TRBJ2-3
CDR3nt: TGTGCCAGCAGTTACCCCCAGGCGGGGGCGACGAGCGGAGCAGATACGCAGTATTTT
CDR3aa: CASSYPQAGATSGADTQYF

d_gene: TRBD1
v_gene: TRBV20-1
abundance: .
j_gene: TRBJ2-2
CDR3nt: TGCAGTGCTTTCTTCCCAACAGGGGGCCTGGTCAACACCGGGGAGCTGTTTTTT
CDR3aa: CSAFFPTGGLVNTGELFF

d_gene: .
v_gene: TRBV4-1
abundance: .
j_gene: TRBJ2-3
CDR3nt: TGCGCCAGCAGCCAGGGGCGGCGGGGAGGAAGCACAGATACGCAGTATTTT
CDR3aa: CASSQGRRGGSTDTQYF

d_gene: TRBD1
v_gene: TRBV6-6
abundance: .
j_gene: TRBJ1-4
CDR3nt: TGTGCCAGCGTGGAGGTCCGGACAGGGGAAAAGGAAAAACTGTTTTTT
CDR3aa: CASVEVRTGEKEKLFF

d_gene: TRBD2
v_gene: TRBV7-9
abundance: .
j_gene: TRBJ2-3
CDR3nt: TGTGCCAGCAGCTTAGGCTCGTTGCGGGGGGCCTTGGGAGCGCAGTATTTT
CDR3aa: CASSLGSLRGALGAQYF

d_gene: .
v_gene: TRBV9
abundance: .
j_gene: TRBJ1-4
CDR3nt: TGTGCCAGCAGCGTCATGGGGACTAATGAAAAACTGTTTTTT
CDR3aa: CASSVMGTNEKLFF

d_gene: .
v_gene: TRBV6-2/TRBV6-3
abundance: .
j_gene: TRBJ2-7
CDR3nt: TGTGCCAGCATGAGAGAAGATACCCAGTACTTC
CDR3aa: CASMREDTQYF

d_gene: .
v_gene: TRBV7-2
abundance: .
j_gene: TRBJ1-1
CDR3nt: TGTGCCAGCAGCTTAGACCAGGTGAACACTGAAGCTTTCTTT
CDR3aa: CASSLDQVNTEAFF